This TCR beta chain was sequenced during a study of T cell repertoires in cytomegalovirus infection. MiXCR, applied by TCRdb to the reads, yields one record per CDR3 protein. The profile covers some 180,000 distinct CDR3 sequences, with approximately 20% appearing a single time and 2.9% taken by the ten largest. This clonotype was counted at least ten times. The clonotype originates from a human donor in good health (CMV status not recorded). Some clones in this sample may be carry-over from other donors' samples. The sample was PBMCs.

CDR3 bases: TGTGCCAGCAGTCAAACCACTGAAGCTTTCTTT. It encodes CASSQTTEAFF. The V gene is TRBV7-2, the J gene TRBJ1-1, with D unclear. Germline loops: CDR1 SGHTA, CDR2 FQGNSA. The CDR3 loop spans 11 amino acids. Trimming left V 6 bases short and J 4 bases short, with 6 bases between.